The clone carrying this T cell receptor beta chain was seen ten or more times. This sample was included in a study of blood T cells in healthy people across ages. The authors ran a second PCR of about 7 to 11 cycles using a sample-barcoded 5' primer and a J-beta primer mix. Using its own MiXCR run on the 5' RACE reads, TCRdb lists one record per CDR3 protein. The sample yields over 600,000 distinct CDR3 sequences, less than 45% seen once. The CDR3 is 15 amino acids. Between the trimmed V and J ends, which lost 4 bases and 0 bases, there was a span of 10 bases. From germline, CDR1 is MNHEY and CDR2 SMNVEV (reference sequence).

This sequence joins TRBV27 and TRBJ2-1, with TRBD2 as a possible D gene (5 bases). Sequencing was performed on blood. The sequence was collected from an elderly man in good health. DNA for the CDR3: TGTGCCAGCAGTTCCCCAACTAGCTCCTACAATGAGCAGTTCTTC. Translated: CASSSPTSSYNEQFF.